Listed here are 8 T cell receptor beta chains from one sample, sequenced in a study of response to subunit inactivated influenza vaccine. TCRdb redid the calling of the RT-PCR reads with MiXCR, one entry per CDR3 protein. The table has roughly 780,000 distinct CDR3 sequences, approximately 17% seen once; the top ten hold roughly 10%. Sample: PBMCs from blood, taken 5 days after vaccination. The origin of the receptors is a man over 45 who received an inactivated influenza vaccine.

A few counts support this clonotype. V and J are TRBV5-1 and TRBJ2-1, with 7 bases fitting TRBD2. There are 15 residues in the CDR3. Per germline, CDR1 SGHRS and CDR2 YFSETQ. V lost 0 bases to trimming and J lost 7 bases; unmatched junction nucleotides: 7. The CDR3 coding sequence is TGCGCCAGCAGCTTGGGATCTAGCGGAAGTAATGAGCAGTTCTTC. Amino acid sequence: CASSLGSSGSNEQFF.

The chain is built from TRBV5-1 and TRBJ2-1; the match to TRBD1 covers 7 bases. The germline gives CDR1 SGHRS, CDR2 YFSETQ. This CDR3 is 16 amino acids long. The V and J ends lost 2 bases and 0 bases, in that order; junction bases with no gene match: 5. The DNA for the CDR3 is TGCGCCAGCAGCTTAACAGGGGTTAGCTCCTACAATGAGCAGTTCTTC. It encodes CASSLTGVSSYNEQFF.

The chain couples TRBV28 to TRBJ2-1, with TRBD2 matching 13 bases. Looked up from germline, CDR1 is MDHEN and CDR2 is SYDVKM. Trimming removed 4 bases from V and 0 bases from J; junction bases left unmatched: 6. The CDR3 is 18 residues long. Written as DNA, the CDR3 is TGTGCCAGCAGTTCTGGACTAGCGGGAGCTATCTCCTACAATGAGCAGTTCTTC. Amino acids: CASSSGLAGAISYNEQFF.

The chain uses TRBV5-5 and TRBJ2-3, with 9 positions matching TRBD1. V lost 4 bases and J lost 5; bases outside the gene matches: 5. Per the germline V gene, CDR1 is SGHKS and CDR2 is YYEKEE (reference sequence). This CDR3 region has 14 residues. CDR3: CASSGTGYEDTQYF. In DNA form, the CDR3 reads TGTGCCAGCAGCGGGACAGGGTACGAAGATACGCAGTATTTT.

The chain links TRBV7-9 to TRBJ2-3, with D possibly TRBD1 on 5 matching bases. The V gene's germline CDR1 is SEHNR and CDR2 FQNEAQ (reference sequence). The CDR3 has 15 amino acids. Trimming cost V 0 bases and J 7 bases, with 14 bases left between them. CDR3 nucleotides: TGTGCCAGCAGCTTAGCTGGGGCTACGGGTAATACGCAGTATTTT. This encodes CASSLAGATGNTQYF.

The table lists this clonotype with many counts. The chain links TRBV29-1 to TRBJ2-7; weak D call: TRBD1 (6 bases). The germline V gene has CDR1 SQVTM and CDR2 ANQGSEA. The CDR3 sequence is 13 residues long. V shed 5 bases and J shed 4 bases, with 15 bases lying between them. CDR3 loop: CSVMTGVAYEQYF. The CDR3 region has the DNA TGCAGCGTTATGACAGGAGTGGCGTACGAGCAGTACTTC.

This rearrangement joins TRBV9 to TRBJ1-2, with D maybe TRBD1 (6 bases). There are 15 residues in the CDR3. The V and J ends lost 4 bases and 2 bases respectively, with 15 bases between them. Germline V CDR1 and CDR2: SGDLS, YYNGEE. CDR3: CASSLRTDRNYGYTF. The CDR3 DNA is TGTGCCAGCAGCCTCCGGACAGATCGAAACTATGGCTACACCTTC.

This clonotype was seen many times. The chain carries TRBV29-1 and TRBJ2-7; D possibly corresponds to TRBD2 (5 bases). Trimming left V 1 base short and J 2 bases short, with 15 bases between. Germline V gene lookup returns CDR1 SQVTM and CDR2 ANQGSEA. The CDR3 sequence is 15 residues long. Here the CDR3 reads CSVEGASGSAYEQYF. CDR3 nucleotide sequence: TGCAGCGTTGAAGGGGCGTCGGGGTCGGCCTACGAGCAGTACTTC.